What follows are 3 T cell receptor beta chains derived from one specimen sequenced in a study of brain metastases from non-small cell lung cancer. Sequenced by immunoSEQ multiplex PCR; TCRdb stores in-frame clones only, minus some. The sample gives some 1,400 clones, approximately 85% of which show up once; approximately 12% is in the top ten. Material for sequencing was tumor-adjacent normal tissue. These receptors were obtained from a donor aged 40 or over with non-small cell lung cancer.

The chain combines TRBV19 with TRBJ2-6, with a possible D match to TRBD2 (5 bases). This CDR3 comprises 16 residues. Germline values: CDR1 LNHDA, CDR2 SQIVND (reference sequence). Trimming removed 5 bases from V and 2 bases from J, with 13 bases in between. The CDR3 protein is CASSLEMRAGANVLTF. CDR3 bases: TGTGCCAGTAGTCTTGAGATGAGGGCTGGGGCCAACGTCCTGACTTTC.

The chain links TRBV10-3 to TRBJ2-1; 8 positions match TRBD2. The ends lost 0 bases at V and 7 bases at J; junction bases unmatched: 8. The germline V gene encodes CDR1 ENHRY and CDR2 SYGVKD. The CDR3 runs 16 residues. The CDR3, as DNA: TGTGCCATCAGTGAGTCGATGGCGGGAGGACCTAATGAGCAGTTCTTC. Its protein is CAISESMAGGPNEQFF.

The count of this clone is one. V is TRBV6-5 and J is TRBJ2-5; tentative D call: TRBD2 (5 bases). Trimming removed 6 bases from V and 10 bases from J, with 21 bases in between. The CDR3 is 14 residues long. Germline V CDR1 and CDR2: MNHEY, SVGAGI. The DNA for the CDR3 is TGTGCCAGCAGCCCGAGGAGGTTTCGGGGAAACCAGTACTTC. Its protein product is CASSPRRFRGNQYF.